The clone carrying this T cell receptor (beta chain) was counted at least ten times. The antigen remains unidentified. This CDR3 contains 12 residues. Trimming removed 6 bases at V and 3 bases at J, with 9 bases between. The germline V gene encodes CDR1 SEHNR and CDR2 FQNEAQ (reference sequence). The record originates from a study of T-cell reconstitution after alpha-beta-depleted transplantation in children. Overall study findings and caveats: By one year post-transplant, T-cell counts and diversity largely arose from T cells that were newly produced. The study traced high day-60 TCRbeta diversity in some patients to surviving recipient T cells and thymic progenitors.

The library targeted TCRbeta and was prepared with unique molecular identifiers. TCRdb processed the PCR reads anew with MiXCR; each CDR3 protein has one entry. The sample holds approximately 44,000 distinct CDR3 sequences, over 4.5% seen once. The rearrangement joins TRBV7-9 to TRBJ2-7; tentative D call: TRBD1 (5 bases). The clonotype originates from a female patient between 2 and 15 years old who had a stem cell transplant for aplastic anemia, so the T cells may come from the graft donor. The specimen comprised PBMCs, mostly from graft donor cells, sampled 60 days after TCRalphabeta/CD19-depleted stem cell transplant. CDR3 residues: CASRTDDYEQYF. CDR3 coding DNA: TGTGCCAGCAGGACAGACGACTACGAGCAGTACTTC. Combining the CDR3 with reference TRBV7-9 and TRBJ2-7 gives the whole variable domain DTGVSQNPRHKITKRGQNVTFRCDPISEHNRLYWYRQTLGQGPEFLTYFQNEAQLEKSRLLSDRFSAERPKGSFSTLEIQRTEQGDSAMYLCASRTDDYEQYFGPGTRLTVT.